This is a list of T cell receptor beta chains from one sample in a study of T cells in Graves' hyperthyroidism and ophthalmopathy. MiXCR, run by TCRdb on the multiplex PCR reads, gives a single entry per CDR3 protein. The sample carries 450,000 to 600,000 distinct CDR3 sequences, about 20% recorded once. Specimen: blood. The receptors derive from a man in his forties or fifties with Graves' ophthalmopathy. The CDR3 runs from the conserved cysteine through the conserved F or W.

>TRBV4-2|TRBJ2-5
CASSPFGREGQETQYF
>TRBV30|TRBJ2-1
CAWTKNIGLPYNEQFF
>TRBV2|TRBJ2-2
CASNAGLTANTGELFF
>TRBV5-1|TRBJ2-7
CASSRLGRGRSYEQYF
>TRBV6-2/TRBV6-3|TRBJ2-7
CASSPWTGGSYEQYF
>TRBV20-1|TRBJ2-1
CSANPIGRRYEQFF
>TRBV7-9|TRBJ2-7
CASSLMGLAAYEQYF
>TRBV5-5|TRBJ1-1
CASGLETEAFF
>TRBV5-4|TRBJ2-5
CANRLGLAGQYQETQYF
>TRBV19|TRBJ1-1
CASIGFRTVNTEAFF
>TRBV18|TRBJ2-7
CASSPTGGPNEQYF
>TRBV12-3/TRBV12-4|TRBJ2-7
CASSRGAGGAHEQYF
>TRBV19|TRBJ2-7
CASSKLDSSSYEQYF
>TRBV7-9|TRBJ1-2
CASSLDYGYTF
>TRBV12-3/TRBV12-4|TRBJ1-5
CASSLGGNNQPQHF
>TRBV12-3/TRBV12-4|TRBJ1-2
CASESGAYGYTF
>TRBV29-1|TRBJ2-3
CSGGTGTGDTQYF
>TRBV27|TRBJ1-2
CASRATPGPNGYTF
>TRBV7-8|TRBJ2-1
CASSPQAGAVYNEQFF
>TRBV27|TRBJ2-4
CASSLGTGTIQYF
>TRBV19|TRBJ2-7
CASSRPNTYEQYF
>TRBV6-1|TRBJ1-1
CASSVHPTEAFF
>TRBV20-1|TRBJ1-6
CSARDRGRGNSPLHF
>TRBV20-1|TRBJ1-4
CSARPDRGSLTNEKLFF
>TRBV10-3|TRBJ1-6
CAISDPWDRASPLHF
>TRBV9|TRBJ2-5
CASSVGAGAKETQYF
>TRBV7-2|TRBJ2-3
CASSTRLAGTDTQYF
>TRBV4-1|TRBJ2-1
CASSQVDLGFRSYNEQFF
>TRBV9|TRBJ2-7
CASSVGASGIYEQYF
>TRBV29-1|TRBJ2-2
CSVDFRNTGELFF
>TRBV3-1|TRBJ2-4
CASSPGTSGRRDIQYF
>TRBV2|TRBJ2-3
CASTPLRSGGNPDTQYF
>TRBV3-1|TRBJ2-7
CASSQGLGEQYF
>TRBV11-1|TRBJ1-6
CASSPTAGNSPLHF
>TRBV6-1|TRBJ1-2
CASSDLRAHGYTF
>TRBV9|TRBJ1-4
CASNSGGEKLFF
>TRBV9|TRBJ2-7
CASSVRTGGEQYF
>TRBV29-1|TRBJ1-1
CSVESGREFVGTEAFF
>TRBV6-2/TRBV6-3|TRBJ1-6
CASSWDRGSPLHF